This is a list of T cell receptor beta chains from one sample in a study of blood T cell repertoires in COVID-19. Only in-frame clones appear in the TCRdb table, and some are missing; sequencing was by immunoSEQ multiplex PCR. The sample contains roughly 41,000 clones, around 85% of which appear only once. The sequencing sample was made of peripheral blood. The receptors were gathered from a man aged 50 or older with active COVID-19. The CDR3 runs from the conserved cysteine through the conserved F or W. D genes are given only for firm matches. A row's size may be missing; if present it is once, few, many or a size class.

j_gene,v_gene,d_gene,abundance,CDR3nt,CDR3aa
TRBJ1-2,TRBV4-1,TRBD1,.,TGCGCCAGCAGCCTTAGGGACAGGGAGTCCTATGGCTACACCTTC,CASSLRDRESYGYTF
TRBJ1-2,TRBV10-2,.,few,TGCGCCAGCACTGCAGGAATGTGGGGCTACACCTTC,CASTAGMWGYTF
TRBJ2-3,TRBV7-2,.,once,TGTGCCAGCAGCTCCGCGGTATTAAGCACAGATACGCAGTATTTT,CASSSAVLSTDTQYF
TRBJ2-2,TRBV5-1,.,medium-sized,TGCGCCAGCAGCTTTACAGGCACCGGGGAGCTGTTTTTT,CASSFTGTGELFF
TRBJ2-3,TRBV9,.,.,TGTGCCAGCAGCGTACTAGTCACTAGCACAGATACGCAGTATTTT,CASSVLVTSTDTQYF
TRBJ1-5,TRBV7-9,.,.,TGTGCCAGCAGCCCCTCCGGGAAGGGCAATCAGCCCCAGCATTTT,CASSPSGKGNQPQHF
TRBJ2-2,TRBV6-6,TRBD1,.,TGTGCCAGCAGACACGGACAGGGACCCAACACCGGGGAGCTGTTTTTT,CASRHGQGPNTGELFF
TRBJ1-1,TRBV5-1,.,.,TGCGCCAGCAGCTTGCCAGGGTCCATGAACACTGAAGCTTTCTTT,CASSLPGSMNTEAFF
TRBJ2-1,TRBV19,TRBD1,.,TGTGCCAGTAGTATAGAAGAGCGACAGGGGGCAATTTTTTACAATGAGCAGTTCTTC,CASSIEERQGAIFYNEQFF
TRBJ2-7,TRBV4-3,.,.,TGCGCCAGCAGCCAAGACAGGTTATATTTCTACGAGCAGTACTTC,CASSQDRLYFYEQYF